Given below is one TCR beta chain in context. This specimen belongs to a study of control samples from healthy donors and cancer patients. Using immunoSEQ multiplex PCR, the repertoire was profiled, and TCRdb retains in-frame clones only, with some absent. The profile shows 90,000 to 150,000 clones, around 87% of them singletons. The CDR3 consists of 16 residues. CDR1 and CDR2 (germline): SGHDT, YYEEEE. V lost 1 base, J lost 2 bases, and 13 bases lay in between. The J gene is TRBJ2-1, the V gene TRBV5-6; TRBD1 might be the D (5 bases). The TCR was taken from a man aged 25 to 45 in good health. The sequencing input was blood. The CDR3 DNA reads TGTGCCAGCAGCTTGAATTTGCCAGGGACCTACAATGAGCAGTTCTTC. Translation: CASSLNLPGTYNEQFF.